These 25 T cell receptor beta chains share one sample of origin, sequenced in a study of cytomegalovirus exposure and HLA in healthy donors. Primers for the PCR totalled 60 Vbeta and 13 Jbeta. Generated by immunoSEQ multiplex PCR, the TCRdb table keeps only in-frame clones and is missing some. The sample consists of about 120,000 clones, 70% to 90% of them appearing once. The sample consisted of PBMCs. The receptor set was obtained from a man aged 40-55 years in good health and CMV-seronegative.

The chain carries TRBV19 and TRBJ2-2; 10 positions match TRBD1. V was pared by 5 bases and J by 2 bases, with 5 bases of the junction left unmatched. Germline V CDR1 and CDR2: LNHDA, SQIVND (reference sequence). This CDR3 has 16 amino acids. In nucleotides, the CDR3 is TGTGCCAGTAGTCCCGGGACAGGGGCTAACACCGGGGAGCTGTTTTTT. Translating it yields CASSPGTGANTGELFF.

This clone has only a few counts. The chain joins TRBV19 to TRBJ1-2, with no clear D. Deletions cut 5 bases from V and 3 bases from J, with 16 bases between. CDR1 LNHDA and CDR2 SQIVND come from the germline V gene (reference sequence). CDR3 size: 15 residues. The CDR3 here is CASSPRTTLHYGYTF. The CDR3 nucleotides are TGTGCCAGTAGTCCCCGGACTACTTTGCACTATGGCTACACCTTC.

The CDR3 loop reads CASSLPRSSYNEQFF. The CDR3, as DNA: TGTGCCAGCAGTTTGCCAAGGAGCTCCTACAATGAGCAGTTCTTC. The V gene is TRBV28, the J gene TRBJ2-1; unclear D gene. Germline CDR1 MDHEN, CDR2 SYDVKM. The CDR3 runs to 15 residues. V lost 3 bases, J lost 0 bases, and 9 bases lay in between. The entire variable domain, with the rest obtained from reference TRBV28 and TRBJ2-1, is as follows: DVKVTQSSRYLVKRTGEKVFLECVQDMDHENMFWYRQDPGLGLRLIYFSYDVKMKEKGDIPEGYSVSREKKERFSLILESASTNQTSMYLCASSLPRSSYNEQFFGPGTRLTVL.

The chain carries TRBV28 and TRBJ2-4; TRBD1 aligns across 10 bases. The CDR3 loop spans 14 amino acids. The ends lost 10 bases at V and 1 base at J; junction bases unmatched: 4. Germline CDR1 and CDR2: MDHEN and SYDVKM. Here the CDR3 reads CATTGQGAKNIQYF. CDR3 in DNA: TGTGCCACCACGGGACAGGGGGCCAAAAACATTCAGTACTTC.

The chain recombines TRBV7-6 with TRBJ1-1; 7 bases are a match to TRBD1. CDR3 length: 13 amino acids. Germline V CDR1 and CDR2: SGHVS, FNYEAQ. J was trimmed by 6 bases and V by 3 bases; bases with no gene match: 4. The chain's CDR3 is CASSFEGAAEAFF. In DNA, the CDR3 is TGTGCCAGCAGCTTTGAGGGGGCGGCTGAAGCTTTCTTT.

The genes are TRBV6-1 and TRBJ1-5; unclear D gene. CDR1 is MNHNS, CDR2 SASEGT, per germline. The CDR3 extends over 16 amino acids. The V end lost 0 bases, the J end lost 3 bases, and 12 bases lay between the germline ends. The CDR3, as DNA: TGTGCCAGCAGTGAAGCGCGGTGGCGGTCCAATCAGCCCCAGCATTTT. Translating it yields CASSEARWRSNQPQHF.

The chain uses TRBV30 and TRBJ1-1; D is possibly TRBD1 (6 bases). V gave up 0 bases and J gave up 1 base, with 12 bases separating them. The germline V gene has CDR1 GTSNPN and CDR2 SVGIG (reference sequence). The CDR3 is made up of 15 amino acids. CDR3 DNA sequence: TGTGCCTGGAGTGTAATGGGCAGGGGGAACACTGAAGCTTTCTTT. Encoded protein: CAWSVMGRGNTEAFF.

This chain joins TRBV6-1 and TRBJ2-3; 11 bases agree with TRBD2. In germline, CDR1 is MNHNS, CDR2 SASEGT. Unmatched junction bases numbered 10, after V lost 3 bases and J lost 8 bases. CDR3 length: 16 amino acids. The CDR3 coding sequence is TGTGCCAGCAGTGATCTAGCGGGGGGCCAATTAGCTACGCAGTATTTT. Its translation is CASSDLAGGQLATQYF.

V is TRBV19 and J is TRBJ1-5; the D is unclear. The germline V and J ends were trimmed by 0 bases and 9 bases, with 9 bases remaining between them. This CDR3 has 13 amino acids. Germline-derived CDR1 and CDR2 are LNHDA and SQIVND (reference sequence). The CDR3 sequence: CASSIDPEGPQHF. The CDR3 DNA reads as TGTGCCAGTAGTATAGATCCGGAGGGGCCCCAGCATTTT.

V and J are TRBV2 and TRBJ1-1; the D is unclear. Germline CDR1 SNHLY, CDR2 FYNNEI. The CDR3 is 13 residues long. V dropped 8 bases and J dropped 1 base, with 11 bases sitting between them. The CDR3 DNA reads TGTGCCAGCGAGGGAATGCGGAACACTGAAGCTTTCTTT. It specifies CASEGMRNTEAFF. Full variable domain (missing parts from reference TRBV2 and TRBJ1-1): EPEVTQTPSHQVTQMGQEVILRCVPISNHLYFYWYRQILGQKVEFLVSFYNNEISEKSEIFDDQFSVERPDGSNFTLKIRSTKLEDSAMYFCASEGMRNTEAFFGQGTRLTVV.

This chain connects TRBV29-1 to TRBJ2-4; 8 bases are shared with TRBD2. This CDR3 has 16 amino acids. V dropped 2 bases and J dropped 0; count of bases not matched to a gene: 6. CDR1 is SQVTM, CDR2 ANQGSEA, per germline. CDR3 sequence (DNA): TGCAGCGTTGAACGTCTAGCGGGTTTAGCCAAAAACATTCAGTACTTC. This translates into CSVERLAGLAKNIQYF. Filled out from reference TRBV29-1 and TRBJ2-4, the complete variable domain reads SAVISQKPSRDICQRGTSLTIQCQVDSQVTMMFWYRQQPGQSLTLIATANQGSEATYESGFVIDKFPISRPNLTFSTLTVSNMSPEDSSIYLCSVERLAGLAKNIQYFGAGTRLSVL.

V gene TRBV7-2 combines with J gene TRBJ1-6, with D perhaps TRBD1 (5 bases). Trimming shortened V by 3 bases and J by 11 bases, and 11 bases separated the two germline ends. The germline CDR1 and CDR2 sequences are SGHTA and FQGNSA. CDR3 length: 13 amino acids. CDR3 amino acids: CASSFSGQAPLHF. The CDR3 DNA is TGTGCCAGCAGCTTTTCAGGGCAGGCACCCCTCCACTTT.

This clone turned up a few times. The J gene is TRBJ2-5, the V gene TRBV5-1; TRBD2 matches 7 bases. Germline CDR1 and CDR2: SGHRS and YFSETQ. Trimming at V came to 5 bases and at J to 1 base, leaving 5 bases not matched to a gene. The CDR3 spans 14 residues. Here the CDR3 reads CASSWDYIQETQYF. The CDR3 bases are TGCGCCAGCAGTTGGGACTACATCCAAGAGACCCAGTACTTC.

This chain joins TRBV25-1 and TRBJ1-2, with 8 bases aligning to TRBD1. The CDR3 is 15 residues long. After removal of 2 bases from V and 4 bases from J, the junction contained 6 bases not matched to a gene. CDR1 is MGHDK, CDR2 SYGVNS, per germline. In nucleotides, the CDR3 is TGTGCCAGCAGTGAACCGGGACAGGCCTCCTATGGCTACACCTTC. Its protein is CASSEPGQASYGYTF.

The genes are TRBV28 and TRBJ2-7, with D uncertain. The germline gives CDR1 MDHEN, CDR2 SYDVKM. V was shortened by 5 bases and J by 6 bases, with 8 bases between the two germline ends. The CDR3 is 11 amino acids. CDR3: CASSPLVEQYF. The CDR3 coding sequence is TGTGCCAGCAGTCCCCTTGTCGAGCAGTACTTC. The variable domain in full, completed from reference TRBV28 and TRBJ2-7, reads DVKVTQSSRYLVKRTGEKVFLECVQDMDHENMFWYRQDPGLGLRLIYFSYDVKMKEKGDIPEGYSVSREKKERFSLILESASTNQTSMYLCASSPLVEQYFGPGTRLTVT.

This chain joins TRBV7-2 and TRBJ1-2; 9 bases map to TRBD1. The trim removed 6 bases at V and 1 base at J, leaving 9 bases unmatched. The length of the CDR3 is 16 residues. CDR1 is SGHTA and CDR2 is FQGNSA in the germline V gene. In DNA form, the CDR3 reads TGTGCCAGCAGATGGTCCCGACAGGGGGTTAACTATGGCTACACCTTC. Translation: CASRWSRQGVNYGYTF. The variable domain in full, with the rest retrieved from reference TRBV7-2 and TRBJ1-2, is GAGVSQSPSNKVTEKGKDVELRCDPISGHTALYWYRQSLGQGLEFLIYFQGNSAPDKSGLPSDRFSAERTGGSVSTLTIQRTQQEDSAVYLCASRWSRQGVNYGYTFGSGTRLTVV.

This rearrangement joins TRBV18 to TRBJ1-1; D call uncertain. V was pared by 3 bases and J by 0 bases, with 11 bases between. The length of the CDR3 is 15 residues. CDR1 and CDR2 from the germline V gene are KGHSH and LQKENI. CDR3 in amino acids: CASSPSMPMNTEAFF. The DNA of the CDR3 is TGTGCCAGCTCACCGAGCATGCCCATGAACACTGAAGCTTTCTTT.

This clone has just a few counts. V and J are TRBV21-1 and TRBJ2-5; TRBD1 is taken as the D call from the table, unchecked against the DNA. TRBV21-1 is described as a pseudogene. The CDR3 loop spans 18 amino acids. CDR3: CASSKSGTALALPEAQYF. The CDR3 bases are TGTGCCAGCAGCAAATCGGGGACAGCCCTAGCCCTCCCTGAGGCCCAGTACTTC.

V and J are TRBV2 and TRBJ1-1, with a possible D match to TRBD1 (5 bases). The germline V and J ends were trimmed by 2 bases and 5 bases, with 15 bases remaining between them. The CDR3 contains 15 residues. The V gene's germline CDR1 is SNHLY and CDR2 FYNNEI. The CDR3 DNA reads as TGTGCCAGCAGTGAATCGGTCAGGGTGGTTACTGAAGCTTTCTTT. Protein sequence: CASSESVRVVTEAFF.

The rearrangement uses TRBV6-4 and TRBJ2-1; D perhaps matches TRBD1 (5 bases). CDR3 length equals 14 residues. Germline CDR1 MRHNA, CDR2 SNTAGT. The V end was cut by 4 bases, the J end by 9 bases, with 16 bases between. CDR3 bases: TGTGCCAGCAGTGCATCAAGCTCCCAGGGTGAGCAGTTCTTC. This sequence encodes CASSASSSQGEQFF.

V is TRBV11-3 and J is TRBJ1-1, with a weak D call TRBD1 (5 bases). CDR1 is SGHNT and CDR2 is YENEEA in the germline V gene. CDR3 size: 13 residues. Between the trimmed V and J ends, which lost 2 bases and 5 bases, there was a span of 9 bases. CDR3 residues: CASSLFGGTEAFF. CDR3 nucleotides: TGTGCCAGCAGCTTATTCGGGGGTACTGAAGCTTTCTTT.

This chain uses TRBV28 with TRBJ1-6, with 11 bases that match TRBD1. The V and J ends lost 3 bases and 0 bases, in that order; junction bases with no gene match: 4. Per germline, CDR1 MDHEN and CDR2 SYDVKM. The CDR3 runs to 18 residues. The CDR3 DNA reads TGTGCCAGCAGTTTGGGGACAGGGGGGAGCTCCTATAATTCACCCCTCCACTTT. Its translation is CASSLGTGGSSYNSPLHF. The full variable domain, with the rest looked up from reference TRBV28 and TRBJ1-6, is DVKVTQSSRYLVKRTGEKVFLECVQDMDHENMFWYRQDPGLGLRLIYFSYDVKMKEKGDIPEGYSVSREKKERFSLILESASTNQTSMYLCASSLGTGGSSYNSPLHFGNGTRLTVT.

The chain recombines TRBV5-6 with TRBJ1-1; D gene uncertain. V was shortened by 2 bases and J by 6 bases, with 8 bases between the two germline ends. Germline CDR1 reads SGHDT; CDR2 reads YYEEEE. CDR3 length: 12 amino acids. The CDR3 here is CASSFSAAEAFF. CDR3 in DNA: TGTGCCAGCAGCTTCAGCGCCGCTGAAGCTTTCTTT.

The chain couples TRBV5-1 to TRBJ2-1; D gene unclear. V lost 0 bases and J 9 bases, leaving 7 bases between the germline ends. This CDR3 is built from 12 residues. CDR1 and CDR2 from the germline V gene are SGHRS and YFSETQ. CDR3 in amino acids: CASSLDGFEQFF. The CDR3 region has the DNA TGCGCCAGCAGCTTGGACGGGTTTGAGCAGTTCTTC.

This rearrangement joins TRBV7-6 to TRBJ2-7; maybe TRBD1 (5 bases). Per the germline V gene, CDR1 is SGHVS and CDR2 is FNYEAQ. The CDR3 consists of 14 residues. Trimming stripped 4 bases from V and 0 bases from J, with 10 bases between. CDR3 sequence reads: CASSSVQGSYEQYF. The CDR3 nucleotides read TGTGCCAGCAGCTCGGTTCAGGGCTCCTACGAGCAGTACTTC.